The present T cell receptor beta chain was sequenced within a study of chemoradiotherapy in HPV16-positive cancers. Across the study: Functional T-cell assays on two HPV16-positive patients' cells defined candidate HPV-specific clones and common TCR motifs.

Findings and caveats of the study: Non-HPV-specific T cells did not expand in tumors during treatment, whereas candidate HPV-specific clones and E7-related motifs did. Functional assays defining HPV-specific T cells used only two HPV16-positive patients.

TCRdb's table, derived via immunoSEQ multiplex PCR, lists solely in-frame clones and lacks some. The sample has 9,000 to 15,000 clones; about 77% are singletons. Samples were taken several times over chemoradiotherapy. Comments on this clone: The antigen remains undetermined.

Germline values: CDR1 SGHTA, CDR2 FQGNSA. Between the trimmed V and J ends, which lost 4 bases and 3 bases, there was a span of 9 bases. CDR3 length: 13 residues. The genes are TRBV7-2 and TRBJ2-5; D may be TRBD2 (6 bases). This material was collected from a patient who underwent chemoradiotherapy. This TCR was sampled from a human donor with HPV-associated anogenital cancer. CDR3 bases: TGTGCCAGCAGCTGGGGACTCGAAGAGACCCAGTACTTC. Amino acids: CASSWGLEETQYF.